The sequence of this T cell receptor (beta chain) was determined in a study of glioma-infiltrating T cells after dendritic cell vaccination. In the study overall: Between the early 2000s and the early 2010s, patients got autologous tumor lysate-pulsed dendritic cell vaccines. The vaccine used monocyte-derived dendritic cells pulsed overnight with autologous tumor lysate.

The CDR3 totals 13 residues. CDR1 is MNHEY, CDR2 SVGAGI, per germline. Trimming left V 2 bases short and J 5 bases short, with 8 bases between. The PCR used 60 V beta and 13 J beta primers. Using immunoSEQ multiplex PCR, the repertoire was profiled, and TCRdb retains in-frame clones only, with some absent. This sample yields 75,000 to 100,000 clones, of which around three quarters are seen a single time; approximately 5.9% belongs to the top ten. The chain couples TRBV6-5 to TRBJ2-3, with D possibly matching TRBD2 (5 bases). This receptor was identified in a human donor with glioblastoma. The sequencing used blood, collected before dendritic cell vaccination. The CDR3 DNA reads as TGTGCCAGCAGTTACCAGGCGGGAGATACGCAGTATTTT. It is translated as CASSYQAGDTQYF.